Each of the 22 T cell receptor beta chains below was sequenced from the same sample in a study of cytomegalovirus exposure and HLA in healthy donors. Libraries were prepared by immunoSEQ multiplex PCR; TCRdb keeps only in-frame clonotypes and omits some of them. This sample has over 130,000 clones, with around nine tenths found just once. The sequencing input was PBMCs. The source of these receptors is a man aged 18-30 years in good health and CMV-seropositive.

CDR3 DNA sequence: TGCGCCAGCAGCCCCGATACAGGGGTGAGGACTGAAGCTTTCTTT. Its protein is CASSPDTGVRTEAFF. The chain couples TRBV5-1 to TRBJ1-1, with 7 bases that match TRBD1. Trimming removed 4 bases from V and 5 bases from J; junction bases left unmatched: 11. This CDR3 is built from 15 residues. The germline V gene encodes CDR1 SGHRS and CDR2 YFSETQ.

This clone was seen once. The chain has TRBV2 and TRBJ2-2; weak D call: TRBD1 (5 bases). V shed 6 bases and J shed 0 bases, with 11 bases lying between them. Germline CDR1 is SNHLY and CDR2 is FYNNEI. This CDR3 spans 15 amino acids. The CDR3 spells CASSIRQTNTGELFF. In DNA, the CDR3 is TGTGCCAGCAGCATCCGACAGACGAACACCGGGGAGCTGTTTTTT.

CDR3 residues: CASSRTGSSEQYF. Written as DNA, the CDR3 is TGTGCCAGCAGTCGGACAGGGTCGAGCGAGCAGTACTTC. J is TRBJ2-7 and V is TRBV6-5; 8 bases match TRBD1. The length of the CDR3 is 13 residues. Looked up from germline, CDR1 is MNHEY and CDR2 is SVGAGI. After removal of 5 bases from V and 6 bases from J, the junction contained 6 bases not matched to a gene.

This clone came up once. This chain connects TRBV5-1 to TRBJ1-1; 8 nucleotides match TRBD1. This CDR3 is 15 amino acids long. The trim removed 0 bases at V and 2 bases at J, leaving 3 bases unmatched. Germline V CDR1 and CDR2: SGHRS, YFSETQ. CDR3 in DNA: TGCGCCAGCAGCTTGGCGGACAGGGCTAACACTGAAGCTTTCTTT. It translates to CASSLADRANTEAFF.

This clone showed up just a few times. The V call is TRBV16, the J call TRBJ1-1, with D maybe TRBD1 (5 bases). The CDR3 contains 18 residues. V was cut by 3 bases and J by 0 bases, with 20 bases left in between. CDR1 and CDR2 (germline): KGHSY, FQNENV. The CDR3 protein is CASSQTGLDWGMNTEAFF. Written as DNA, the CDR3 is TGTGCCAGCAGCCAGACGGGACTGGATTGGGGTATGAACACTGAAGCTTTCTTT.

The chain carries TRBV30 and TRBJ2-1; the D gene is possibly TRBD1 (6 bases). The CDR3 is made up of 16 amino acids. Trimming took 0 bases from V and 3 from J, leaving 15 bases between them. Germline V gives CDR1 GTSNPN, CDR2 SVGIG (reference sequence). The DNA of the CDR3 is TGTGCCTGGAGTGTGAAGGGGGTACAAAACTACAATGAGCAGTTCTTC. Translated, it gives CAWSVKGVQNYNEQFF.

CDR3 nucleotides: TGCAGCGCTGGGACTAGCGGGACCTACGAGCAGTACTTC. Translated: CSAGTSGTYEQYF. The chain joins TRBV29-1 to TRBJ2-7; 13 nucleotides agree with TRBD2. Germline V gives CDR1 SQVTM, CDR2 ANQGSEA. The CDR3 contains 13 residues. Trimming took 7 bases from V and 2 from J; bases not matched to a gene: 2.

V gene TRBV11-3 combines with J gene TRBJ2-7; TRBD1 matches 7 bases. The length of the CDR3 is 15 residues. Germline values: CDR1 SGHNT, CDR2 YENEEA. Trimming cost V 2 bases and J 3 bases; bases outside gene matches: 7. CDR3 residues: CASSLRGGYIYEQYF. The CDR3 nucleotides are TGTGCCAGCAGCTTAAGAGGGGGCTACATCTACGAGCAGTACTTC.

CDR3 sequence reads: CASKAFPNTGELFF. The CDR3 DNA sequence: TGTGCCAGCAAAGCGTTCCCGAACACCGGGGAGCTGTTTTTT. The chain has TRBV6-1 and TRBJ2-2; D gene unclear. The germline V gene has CDR1 MNHNS and CDR2 SASEGT. CDR3 size: 14 residues. Trimming stripped 7 bases from V and 0 bases from J, with 9 bases between.

CDR3 sequence: CASSVQGASGNTIYF. CDR3 DNA sequence: TGCGCCAGCAGCGTACAGGGGGCCTCTGGAAACACCATATATTTT. The V call is TRBV4-1, the J call TRBJ1-3; the match to TRBD1 covers 9 bases. Germline CDR1 reads MGHRA; CDR2 reads YSYEKL. V dropped 5 bases and J dropped 0; count of bases not matched to a gene: 2. The CDR3 length is 15 residues.

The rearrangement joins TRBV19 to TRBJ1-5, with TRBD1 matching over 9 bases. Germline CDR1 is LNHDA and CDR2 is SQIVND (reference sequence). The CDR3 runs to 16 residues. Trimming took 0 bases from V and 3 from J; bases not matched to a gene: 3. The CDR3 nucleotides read TGTGCCAGTAGTATAGAAGGGACAGGGAACAATCAGCCCCAGCATTTT. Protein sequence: CASSIEGTGNNQPQHF.

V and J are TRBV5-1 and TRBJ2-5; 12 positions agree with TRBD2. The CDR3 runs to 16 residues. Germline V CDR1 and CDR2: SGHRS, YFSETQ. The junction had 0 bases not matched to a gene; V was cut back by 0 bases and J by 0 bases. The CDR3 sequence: CASSLGTSGNQETQYF. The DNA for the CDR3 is TGCGCCAGCAGCTTGGGGACTAGCGGGAACCAAGAGACCCAGTACTTC.

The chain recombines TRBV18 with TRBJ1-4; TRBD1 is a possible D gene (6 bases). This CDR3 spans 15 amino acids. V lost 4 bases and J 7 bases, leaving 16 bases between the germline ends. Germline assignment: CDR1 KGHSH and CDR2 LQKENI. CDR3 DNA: TGTGCCAGCTCACGACAGGCCCCGGCTGGTGAAAAACTGTTTTTT. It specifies CASSRQAPAGEKLFF.

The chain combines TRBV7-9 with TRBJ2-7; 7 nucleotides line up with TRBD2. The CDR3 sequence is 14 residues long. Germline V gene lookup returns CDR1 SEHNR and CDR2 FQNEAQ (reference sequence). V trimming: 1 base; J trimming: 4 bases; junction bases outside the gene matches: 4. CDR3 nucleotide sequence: TGTGCCAGCAGCTTAGAGGGAGGGCCATACGAGCAGTACTTC. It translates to CASSLEGGPYEQYF.

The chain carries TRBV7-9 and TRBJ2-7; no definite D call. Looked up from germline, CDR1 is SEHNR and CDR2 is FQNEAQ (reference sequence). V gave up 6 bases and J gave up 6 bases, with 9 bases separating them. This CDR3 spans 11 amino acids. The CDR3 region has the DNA TGTGCCAGCAGTCAGGCTGGCGAGCAGTACTTC. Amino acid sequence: CASSQAGEQYF.

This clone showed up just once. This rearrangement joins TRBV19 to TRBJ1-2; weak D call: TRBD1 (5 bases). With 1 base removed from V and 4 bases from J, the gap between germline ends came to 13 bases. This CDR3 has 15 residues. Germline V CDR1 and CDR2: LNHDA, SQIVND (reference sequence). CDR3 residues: CASSIAIDSFYGYTF. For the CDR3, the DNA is TGTGCCAGTAGTATAGCCATCGACAGCTTCTATGGCTACACCTTC.

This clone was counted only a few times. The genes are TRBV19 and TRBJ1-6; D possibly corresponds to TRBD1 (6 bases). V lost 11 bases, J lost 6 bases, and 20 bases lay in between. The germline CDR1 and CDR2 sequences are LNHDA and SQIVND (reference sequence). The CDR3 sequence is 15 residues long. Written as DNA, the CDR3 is TGTGCCTCGACCTCCTGGACAGCAGTTAATTCACCCCTCCACTTT. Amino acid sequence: CASTSWTAVNSPLHF.

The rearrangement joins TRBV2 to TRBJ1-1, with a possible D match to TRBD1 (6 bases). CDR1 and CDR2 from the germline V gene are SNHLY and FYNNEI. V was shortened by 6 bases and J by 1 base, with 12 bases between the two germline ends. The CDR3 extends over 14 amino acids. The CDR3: CASSVQGGNTEAFF. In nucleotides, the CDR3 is TGTGCCAGCAGCGTACAGGGTGGGAACACTGAAGCTTTCTTT.

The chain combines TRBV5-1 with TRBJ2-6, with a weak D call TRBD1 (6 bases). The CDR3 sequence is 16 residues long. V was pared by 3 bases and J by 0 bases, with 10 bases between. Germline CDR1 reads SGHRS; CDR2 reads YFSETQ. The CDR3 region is CASSSQGSSGANVLTF. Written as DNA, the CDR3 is TGCGCCAGCAGCTCCCAGGGGTCCTCTGGGGCCAACGTCCTGACTTTC.

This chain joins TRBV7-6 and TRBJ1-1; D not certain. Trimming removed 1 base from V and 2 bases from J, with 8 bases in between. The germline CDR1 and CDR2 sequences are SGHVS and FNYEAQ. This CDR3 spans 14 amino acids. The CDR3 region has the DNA TGTGCCAGCAGCTTAGGAGAGGGAAACACTGAAGCTTTCTTT. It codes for CASSLGEGNTEAFF.

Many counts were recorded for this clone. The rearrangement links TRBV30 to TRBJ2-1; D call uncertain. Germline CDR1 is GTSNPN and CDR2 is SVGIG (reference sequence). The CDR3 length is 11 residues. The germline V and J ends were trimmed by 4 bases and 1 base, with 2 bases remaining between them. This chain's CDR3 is CAWTSYNEQFF. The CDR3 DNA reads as TGTGCCTGGACTTCCTACAATGAGCAGTTCTTC. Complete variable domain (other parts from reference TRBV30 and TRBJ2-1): SQTIHQWPATLVQPVGSPLSLECTVEGTSNPNLYWYRQAAGRGLQLLFYSVGIGQISSEVPQNLSASRPQDRQFILSSKKLLLSDSGFYLCAWTSYNEQFFGPGTRLTVL.

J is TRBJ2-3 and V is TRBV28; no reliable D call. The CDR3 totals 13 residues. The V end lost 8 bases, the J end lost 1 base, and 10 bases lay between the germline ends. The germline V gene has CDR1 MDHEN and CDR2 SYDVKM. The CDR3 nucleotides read TGTGCCAGCTTCGACTGGGGCACAGATACGCAGTATTTT. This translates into CASFDWGTDTQYF.